This record looks at one T cell receptor beta chain sequence and its context. This entry comes from a study of blood T cell repertoires in COVID-19. About the study: The United States, Italy and Spain provided the acute and convalescent COVID-19 samples. T cells, B-cell-depleted T cells, or PBMCs supplied cDNA or gDNA.

The CDR3 loop spans 16 amino acids. Germline trimming cut 1 base from V and 4 bases from J; bases unmatched to any gene: 3. The germline V gene has CDR1 LNHDA and CDR2 SQIVND (reference sequence). This table comes from immunoSEQ multiplex PCR, and its TCRdb copy is limited to in-frame clones, with some not included. The sample includes about 440,000 clones, about 87% of them seen just once. This chain connects TRBV19 to TRBJ2-1; 11 positions agree with TRBD2. Sequencing was carried out using peripheral blood. The source is a woman in her forties or fifties with COVID-19, enrolled during active disease. CDR3 sequence: CASSIGLAGYYNEQFF. As DNA, the CDR3 is TGTGCCAGTAGTATAGGACTAGCGGGATATTACAATGAGCAGTTCTTC.